These 5 T cell receptor beta chains were sequenced from one sample in a study of human T cells and chemical hapten exposure. TCRdb fed the RACE reads into MiXCR, producing one record per CDR3 protein. The data show 80,000 to 95,000 distinct CDR3 sequences, roughly 10% seen once. The time point here: patch test 1, 2 weeks after DPC sensitization. Treatment of the sample: therapeutic diphenylcyclopropenone sensitization with weekly scalp DPC. Sequenced here: whole blood, sampled in connection with sensitization to the hapten diphenylcyclopropenone (DPC). These receptors came from a woman aged 45-65 years with alopecia areata. Some clones in this sample may be carry-over from other donors' samples.

This clonotype appeared many times. The rearrangement links TRBV27 to TRBJ1-2; D not resolved. From germline, CDR1 is MNHEY and CDR2 SMNVEV (reference sequence). Between the trimmed V and J ends, which lost 7 bases and 2 bases, there was a span of 17 bases. There are 15 residues in the CDR3. CDR3 residues: CASTLREGWNYGYTF. The CDR3 DNA follows: TGTGCCAGCACCCTAAGGGAGGGTTGGAACTATGGCTACACCTTC.

The sample holds a few counts of this clonotype. The V and J genes are TRBV5-6 and TRBJ2-1, with D tentatively TRBD1 or TRBD2 (5 bases each). CDR3 size: 14 residues. From germline, CDR1 is SGHDT and CDR2 YYEEEE. The V end was cut by 4 bases, the J end by 7 bases, with 15 bases between. The CDR3 nucleotides read TGTGCCAGCAGCCCGGGGCCAGCTTGGAATGAGCAGTTCTTC. As protein: CASSPGPAWNEQFF.

V usage is TRBV4-2 and J usage is TRBJ2-1; D tentatively reads TRBD1 or TRBD2 (5 bases each). The CDR3 has 14 amino acids. The germline gives CDR1 LGHNA, CDR2 YNFKEQ. The V end lost 4 bases, the J end lost 3 bases, and 10 bases lay between the germline ends. CDR3 in amino acids: CASSRDDNYNEQFF. DNA of the CDR3: TGTGCCAGCAGCCGGGACGACAACTACAATGAGCAGTTCTTC.

This clonotype was observed a few times. The gene calls are TRBV20-1 and TRBJ2-1, with TRBD2 matching over 9 bases. The length of the CDR3 is 15 residues. Trimming took 2 bases from V and 8 from J; bases not matched to a gene: 10. Looked up from germline, CDR1 is DFQATT and CDR2 is SNEGSKA (reference sequence). This CDR3 reads CSARIRAGGKDEQFF. For the CDR3, the DNA is TGCAGTGCTAGAATAAGAGCGGGGGGTAAGGATGAGCAGTTCTTC.

This clonotype turned up a few times. The chain recombines TRBV20-1 with TRBJ1-4; D may be TRBD1 (6 bases). The V end was cut by 2 bases, the J end by 12 bases, with 16 bases between. The CDR3 spans 13 residues. Germline values: CDR1 DFQATT, CDR2 SNEGSKA (reference sequence). The CDR3 DNA reads TGCAGTGCTAGACAGCAGGGGCGTCGGGAACTGTTTTTT. As protein: CSARQQGRRELFF.